Below are 2 T cell receptor beta chains sequenced from a single sample in a study of PD-L1 blockade in urothelial cancer (dated by TCRdb to 2017 to 2019). The sample's time point label, in plain terms: pretreatment peripheral blood. To prepare the library, the immunoSEQ multiplex PCR assay was applied. Here the immuneACCESS table is served through TCRdb, limited to in-frame sequences with V and J called. Missing clones are a known gap in these copies; in checked studies unresolved V genes cover under half, and the rest lacks a known reason. In this sample the table shows fewer than 50,000 clones, about 88% of which occur a single time. The top ten clones comprise about 25% of the sample. The material was PBMCs, obtained around atezolizumab (anti-PD-L1) treatment. These receptors came from a donor at least 40 years old with urothelial cancer.

The chain employs TRBV6-5 and TRBJ1-5; D uncertain. Germline V gene data show CDR1 as MNHEY and CDR2 as SVGAGI. The CDR3 has 13 residues. Trimming cost V 6 bases and J 3 bases, with 9 bases left between them. The CDR3 DNA sequence: TGTGCCAGCAGCTCCGCGCCCAATCAGCCCCAGCATTTT. This translates into CASSSAPNQPQHF.

J is TRBJ2-1 and V is TRBV11-3, with no clear D. This CDR3 contains 13 residues. Trimming left V 2 bases short and J 6 bases short, with 8 bases between. Per germline, CDR1 SGHNT and CDR2 YENEEA. The CDR3 sequence is CASSLSPLNEQFF. The CDR3 DNA is TGTGCCAGCAGCTTAAGTCCACTCAATGAGCAGTTCTTC.